What follows are 25 T cell receptor beta chains derived from one specimen sequenced in a study of cytomegalovirus exposure and HLA in healthy donors. Primers: 60 Vbeta forward and 13 Jbeta reverse. Profiled with immunoSEQ multiplex PCR; TCRdb holds only in-frame clones, not every one. The sample yields about 140,000 clones, 76% seen once. Specimen: PBMCs. These receptors all stem from a man younger than 30 in good health and CMV-seronegative.

This clone was counted a few times. The chain couples TRBV27 to TRBJ2-7; D may be TRBD2 (5 bases). Trimming cost V 7 bases and J 6 bases, with 10 bases left between them. This CDR3 region has 11 residues. Germline values: CDR1 MNHEY, CDR2 SMNVEV (reference sequence). CDR3 nucleotides: TGTGCCAGCACCCACGGGATCGAGCAGTACTTC. The encoded protein is CASTHGIEQYF.

The gene calls are TRBV10-3 and TRBJ2-5; TRBD1 agrees at 8 bases. From germline, CDR1 is ENHRY and CDR2 SYGVKD. V shed 6 bases, J shed 2 bases, and the junction held 2 bases outside the gene matches. There are 13 residues in the CDR3. The CDR3 nucleotides are TGTGCCATCAGGGGGACAGGTCAAGAGACCCAGTACTTC. Encoded protein: CAIRGTGQETQYF.

This sequence joins TRBV5-4 and TRBJ1-2; 7 bases fit TRBD1. CDR1 SGHNT and CDR2 YYREEE come from the germline V gene (reference sequence). J lost 7 bases, V lost 1 base, and 4 bases had no gene match. The CDR3 runs to 13 residues. In nucleotides, the CDR3 is TGTGCCAGCAGCTTGCCAGGGGGAGCTGGCTACACCTTC. Its protein product is CASSLPGGAGYTF.

The chain links TRBV28 to TRBJ2-5; 8 positions match TRBD1. CDR3 length: 14 amino acids. The germline CDR1 and CDR2 sequences are MDHEN and SYDVKM. The trim removed 2 bases at V and 3 bases at J, leaving 2 bases unmatched. CDR3 sequence reads: CASSLLTGEETQYF. The CDR3 bases are TGTGCCAGCAGTTTACTGACAGGGGAAGAGACCCAGTACTTC. The full variable domain, its missing parts supplied by reference TRBV28 and TRBJ2-5, is DVKVTQSSRYLVKRTGEKVFLECVQDMDHENMFWYRQDPGLGLRLIYFSYDVKMKEKGDIPEGYSVSREKKERFSLILESASTNQTSMYLCASSLLTGEETQYFGPGTRLLVL.

J is TRBJ1-4 and V is TRBV5-1; D is uncertain. The CDR3 runs to 15 residues. The ends were cut back, 1 base at V and 5 bases at J, with 12 bases in the middle. Germline CDR1 reads SGHRS; CDR2 reads YFSETQ. The CDR3 nucleotides are TGCGCCAGCAGCTTGTACGGTCACGGGAATGAAAAACTGTTTTTT. This translates into CASSLYGHGNEKLFF.

V is TRBV2 and J is TRBJ2-2; 10 bases are a match to TRBD2. V lost 9 bases to trimming and J lost 7 bases; unmatched junction nucleotides: 8. Germline CDR1 and CDR2: SNHLY and FYNNEI. CDR3 length: 14 residues. The CDR3 here is CASSSGGFVGELFF. As DNA, the CDR3 is TGTGCCAGTTCTAGCGGGGGTTTTGTCGGGGAGCTGTTTTTT.

The DNA for the CDR3 is TGCGCCAGCAGCTCCGACACAGGGCCCTACAATGAGCAGTTCTTC. This sequence encodes CASSSDTGPYNEQFF. The J gene is TRBJ2-1, the V gene TRBV5-1; TRBD1 is a possible D gene (6 bases). The CDR3 runs to 15 residues. V dropped 3 bases and J dropped 2 bases, with 12 bases sitting between them. The germline V gene encodes CDR1 SGHRS and CDR2 YFSETQ. Full variable domain (remainder filled in from reference TRBV5-1 and TRBJ2-1): KAGVTQTPRYLIKTRGQQVTLSCSPISGHRSVSWYQQTPGQGLQFLFEYFSETQRNKGNFPGRFSGRQFSNSRSEMNVSTLELGDSALYLCASSSDTGPYNEQFFGPGTRLTVL.

The chain has TRBV7-9 and TRBJ2-2; D possibly corresponds to TRBD1 (5 bases). V was clipped by 4 bases and J by 6 bases, with 9 bases between them. This CDR3 is 13 amino acids long. Looked up from germline, CDR1 is SEHNR and CDR2 is FQNEAQ (reference sequence). CDR3 bases: TGTGCCAGCAGCTCCGAGACAGCCGGGGAGCTGTTTTTT. Protein product: CASSSETAGELFF.

The CDR3 loop reads CASSQSTGGWGEAFF. As DNA, the CDR3 is TGCGCCAGCAGCCAATCTACAGGGGGCTGGGGTGAAGCTTTCTTT. The chain has TRBV4-1 and TRBJ1-1; 9 bases fit TRBD1. Per germline, CDR1 MGHRA and CDR2 YSYEKL. The trim removed 2 bases at V and 7 bases at J, leaving 8 bases unmatched. The CDR3 has 15 amino acids.

The chain employs TRBV27 and TRBJ2-1; 7 nucleotides line up with TRBD1. From germline, CDR1 is MNHEY and CDR2 SMNVEV (reference sequence). The V and J ends lost 2 bases and 10 bases, in that order; junction bases with no gene match: 5. The CDR3 sequence is 13 residues long. CDR3: CASSLLGTAEQFF. The CDR3 DNA sequence: TGTGCCAGCAGTTTACTGGGGACAGCAGAGCAGTTCTTC.

This clone has more than one count but fewer than ten. In nucleotides, the CDR3 is TGTGCCAGCAGTGAAGGTGACTCCTCCTACGAGCAGTACTTC. Its protein product is CASSEGDSSYEQYF. V gene TRBV6-1 combines with J gene TRBJ2-5; D remains unclear. The J call may be faulty, since TRBJ2-7 better matches the DNA end. There are 14 residues in the CDR3. Germline CDR1 is MNHNS and CDR2 is SASEGT.

The chain joins TRBV27 to TRBJ2-1; the match to TRBD2 covers 11 bases. J was trimmed by 0 bases and V by 3 bases; bases with no gene match: 10. Germline V gives CDR1 MNHEY, CDR2 SMNVEV (reference sequence). This CDR3 is 19 amino acids long. CDR3 in amino acids: CASSLGPTSGAYSYNEQFF. The CDR3 nucleotides read TGTGCCAGCAGTTTGGGGCCGACTAGCGGGGCGTACTCCTACAATGAGCAGTTCTTC.

There are a few counts of this clone. The V gene is TRBV11-2, the J gene TRBJ2-1; 9 bases agree with TRBD1. Germline values: CDR1 SGHAT, CDR2 FQNNGV. V was clipped by 5 bases and J by 3 bases; unmatched bases: 8. The CDR3 is 16 amino acids. CDR3 coding DNA: TGTGCCAGCAGCCCGCCGGGACAGGGTTTCTACAATGAGCAGTTCTTC. Translating it yields CASSPPGQGFYNEQFF.

The V call is TRBV6-5, the J call TRBJ1-5, with 7 bases that match TRBD1. Germline loops: CDR1 MNHEY, CDR2 SVGAGI. This CDR3 region has 14 residues. Trimming took 6 bases from V and 2 from J; bases not matched to a gene: 4. The CDR3 sequence is CASRPGTGNQPQHF. In nucleotides, the CDR3 is TGTGCCAGCAGACCAGGGACAGGCAATCAGCCCCAGCATTTT.

A single count supports this clone. The rearrangement joins TRBV6-1 to TRBJ2-7; tentatively, D is TRBD2 (6 bases). Germline values: CDR1 MNHNS, CDR2 SASEGT. Between the trimmed V and J ends, which lost 2 bases and 0 bases, there was a span of 11 bases. The CDR3 has 15 residues. The CDR3 DNA sequence: TGTGCCAGCAGTGAAATTGGGGGGAGCTCCTACGAGCAGTACTTC. Protein sequence: CASSEIGGSSYEQYF.

The chain uses TRBV5-4 and TRBJ1-2, with D possibly TRBD1 on 6 matching bases. Germline V lookup: CDR1 SGHNT, CDR2 YYREEE (reference sequence). V was pared by 5 bases and J by 4 bases, with 15 bases between. The CDR3 length is 14 residues. CDR3 amino acids: CASRSGGASYGYTF. Written as DNA, the CDR3 is TGTGCCAGCAGATCGGGGGGCGCTTCCTATGGCTACACCTTC.

This clone has just one count. In the same sample, other DNA sequences code for this CDR3. The chain couples TRBV2 to TRBJ1-1; tentative D call: TRBD1 (6 bases). Trimming took 4 bases from V and 5 from J, leaving 14 bases between them. The length of the CDR3 is 14 residues. Germline values: CDR1 SNHLY, CDR2 FYNNEI. DNA for the CDR3: TGTGCCAGCAGTGGGATGGGGGCGATAACTGAAGCTTTCTTT. This translates into CASSGMGAITEAFF.

The rearrangement joins TRBV19 to TRBJ2-7; maybe TRBD1 (5 bases). The CDR3 is made up of 12 amino acids. V was pared by 8 bases and J by 7 bases, with 15 bases between. The germline gives CDR1 LNHDA, CDR2 SQIVND (reference sequence). The CDR3 region has the DNA TGTGCCAGTTCACTCTCAAGGGGAGAGCAGTACTTC. Translated, it gives CASSLSRGEQYF.

The chain has TRBV10-2 and TRBJ2-1, with TRBD2 matching over 10 bases. This CDR3 region has 15 residues. The germline gives CDR1 WSHSY, CDR2 SAAADI. Germline trimming cut 6 bases from V and 8 bases from J; bases unmatched to any gene: 10. CDR3 nucleotide sequence: TGCGCCAGCAGCGAGCGGGCTAGCGGGGGATATGAGCAGTTCTTC. Its translation is CASSERASGGYEQFF.

The chain couples TRBV28 to TRBJ1-1; 7 bases map to TRBD1. CDR3 length equals 14 residues. CDR1 is MDHEN and CDR2 is SYDVKM in the germline V gene. The trim removed 4 bases at V and 11 bases at J, leaving 13 bases unmatched. CDR3 DNA: TGTGCCAGCAGTTCCCCGGGGACAGATCGATATGCTTTCTTT. Translating it yields CASSSPGTDRYAFF. Supplemented by reference TRBV28 and TRBJ1-1, the full variable domain reads DVKVTQSSRYLVKRTGEKVFLECVQDMDHENMFWYRQDPGLGLRLIYFSYDVKMKEKGDIPEGYSVSREKKERFSLILESASTNQTSMYLCASSSPGTDRYAFFGQGTRLTVV.

This chain joins TRBV7-3 and TRBJ2-1, with TRBD1 matching over 10 bases. This CDR3 has 16 amino acids. Per the germline V gene, CDR1 is SGHTA and CDR2 is FQGTGA. Trimming took 5 bases from V and 1 from J; bases not matched to a gene: 5. For the CDR3, the DNA is TGTGCCAGCAGCCCGAGACAGGGGGCTTCCTACAATGAGCAGTTCTTC. Translated: CASSPRQGASYNEQFF.

This sequence joins TRBV18 and TRBJ1-1; 8 bases fit TRBD1. CDR1 and CDR2 (germline): KGHSH, LQKENI. CDR3 length equals 14 residues. Trimming cost V 2 bases and J 6 bases; bases outside gene matches: 5. CDR3 amino acids: CASSPETGDPEAFF. The CDR3 DNA reads as TGTGCCAGCTCACCAGAGACAGGGGATCCTGAAGCTTTCTTT.

This clone appeared a single time. The chain links TRBV2 to TRBJ2-5, with TRBD2 matching 7 bases. Germline CDR1 and CDR2: SNHLY and FYNNEI. The CDR3 spans 15 residues. The V and J ends lost 5 bases and 3 bases, in that order; junction bases with no gene match: 9. The CDR3 sequence is CASSWASGEKETQYF. Here the CDR3 DNA reads TGTGCCAGCAGTTGGGCTAGCGGAGAAAAAGAGACCCAGTACTTC.

The chain couples TRBV28 to TRBJ2-5, with 7 bases aligning to TRBD1. TRBJ2-7 matches the DNA end more closely, so the J call is doubtful. The V gene's germline CDR1 is MDHEN and CDR2 SYDVKM. This CDR3 region has 13 residues. The CDR3 sequence is CASSPGTDYEQYF. The CDR3 DNA follows: TGTGCCAGCAGTCCCGGGACAGACTACGAGCAGTACTTC.

This chain connects TRBV2 to TRBJ2-3, with 10 bases that match TRBD2. Per the germline V gene, CDR1 is SNHLY and CDR2 is FYNNEI. The CDR3 runs to 15 residues. With V trimmed by 4 bases and J by 1 base, 2 bases remained unmatched. CDR3 protein: CASSVGTSGTDTQYF. CDR3 nucleotide sequence: TGTGCCAGCAGTGTTGGGACTAGCGGCACAGATACGCAGTATTTT.